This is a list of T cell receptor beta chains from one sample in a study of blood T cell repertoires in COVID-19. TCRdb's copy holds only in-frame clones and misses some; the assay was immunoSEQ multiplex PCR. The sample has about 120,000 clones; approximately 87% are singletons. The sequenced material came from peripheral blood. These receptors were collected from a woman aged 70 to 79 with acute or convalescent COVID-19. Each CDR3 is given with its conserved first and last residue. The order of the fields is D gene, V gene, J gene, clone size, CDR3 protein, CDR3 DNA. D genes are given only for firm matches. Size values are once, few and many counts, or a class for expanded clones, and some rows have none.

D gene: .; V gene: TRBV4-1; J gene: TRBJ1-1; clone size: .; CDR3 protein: CASSPILWGQIEAFF; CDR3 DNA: TGCGCCAGCAGCCCCATCTTGTGGGGACAAATTGAAGCTTTCTTT
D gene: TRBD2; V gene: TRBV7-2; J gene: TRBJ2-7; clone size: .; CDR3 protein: CASSTGLAGYEQYF; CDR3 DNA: TGTGCCAGCAGCACGGGACTAGCGGGCTACGAGCAGTACTTC
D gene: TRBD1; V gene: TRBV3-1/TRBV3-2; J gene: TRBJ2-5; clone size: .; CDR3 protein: CASSRDTRGETQYF; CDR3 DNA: TGTGCCAGCAGTCGGGACACCAGGGGGGAGACCCAGTACTTC
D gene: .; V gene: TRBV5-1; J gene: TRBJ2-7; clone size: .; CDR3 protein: CASSFLPGDSYEQYF; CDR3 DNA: TGCGCCAGCAGCTTTCTTCCGGGGGACTCCTACGAGCAGTACTTC
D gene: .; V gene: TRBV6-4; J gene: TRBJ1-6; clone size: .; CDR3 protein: CASRGGSNSPLHF; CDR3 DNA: TGTGCCAGCAGGGGAGGGTCGAATTCACCCCTCCACTTT
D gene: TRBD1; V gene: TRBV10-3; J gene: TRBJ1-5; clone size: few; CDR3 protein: CATHGSRGQDQPQHF; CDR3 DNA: TGTGCCACCCACGGGAGCAGGGGGCAGGATCAGCCCCAGCATTTT
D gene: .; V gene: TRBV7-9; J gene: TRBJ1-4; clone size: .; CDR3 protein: CASRPQGRTKEKLFF; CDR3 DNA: TGTGCCAGCAGACCACAGGGTAGGACAAAGGAAAAACTGTTTTTT
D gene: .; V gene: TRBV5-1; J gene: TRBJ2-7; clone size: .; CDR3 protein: CASSETVDPYEQYF; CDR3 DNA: TGCGCCAGCAGCGAGACAGTCGACCCCTACGAGCAGTACTTC
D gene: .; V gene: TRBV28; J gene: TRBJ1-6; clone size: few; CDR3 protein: CASTTNSPLHF; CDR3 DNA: TGTGCCAGCACTACTAATTCACCCCTCCACTTT
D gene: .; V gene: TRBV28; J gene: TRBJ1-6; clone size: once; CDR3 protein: CASSFGGGGSPLHF; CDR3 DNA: TGTGCCAGCAGTTTCGGTGGGGGCGGTTCACCCCTCCACTTT